These 4 T cell receptor beta chains share one sample of origin, sequenced in a study of CD8 T cells in Susac syndrome. RNA, at about 0.5 to 1 ug, was reverse transcribed with random hexamers. TCRdb analysed the immunoSEQ multiplex PCR reads with MiXCR anew, one entry per CDR3 protein. The sample lists approximately 270,000 distinct CDR3 sequences; roughly 95% were seen once. Material: CD4+ T cells from PBMCs. All receptors derive from a human donor with multiple sclerosis.

The genes are TRBV5-1 and TRBJ2-5; 7 nucleotides align to TRBD1. CDR3 size: 14 residues. Trimming at V came to 4 bases and at J to 3 bases, leaving 6 bases not matched to a gene. Germline assignment: CDR1 SGHRS and CDR2 YFSETQ. In nucleotides, the CDR3 is TGCGCCAGCAGCAGCCCTGGGACAGAAGAGACCCAGTACTTC. Amino acids: CASSSPGTEETQYF.

This chain joins TRBV5-6 and TRBJ1-2; D is possibly TRBD1 (6 bases). Germline V gene sequence: CDR1 SGHDT, CDR2 YYEEEE. The CDR3 runs 17 residues. With 2 bases removed from V and 4 bases from J, the gap between germline ends came to 21 bases. The CDR3 nucleotides are TGTGCCAGCAGCTTCATGGACAGCCGACAACTTTCCTATGGCTACACCTTC. This encodes CASSFMDSRQLSYGYTF.

The chain recombines TRBV20-1 with TRBJ2-5; no clear D. The germline V gene has CDR1 DFQATT and CDR2 SNEGSKA (reference sequence). This CDR3 region has 12 residues. Deletions cut 6 bases from V and 0 bases from J, with 8 bases between. In DNA, the CDR3 is TGCAGTGCGGAGTCAGACCAAGAGACCCAGTACTTC. Protein product: CSAESDQETQYF.

The rearrangement uses TRBV10-3 and TRBJ1-1; unclear D gene. The V gene's germline CDR1 is ENHRY and CDR2 SYGVKD. CDR3 size: 13 residues. Trimming removed 6 bases from V and 2 bases from J, with 10 bases in between. CDR3 DNA: TGTGCCATCAGGTCAATGGGAAACACTGAAGCTTTCTTT. This gives the protein CAIRSMGNTEAFF.